The present T cell receptor (beta chain) was sequenced within a study of T cell repertoires in cytomegalovirus infection. Study-wide context: Use of recently identified HLA-C-restricted and well-studied HLA-B-restricted CMV epitopes was part of the study. Both a matching HLA type and CMV infection were indicated by public TCR beta signatures.

V was pared by 6 bases and J by 3 bases, with 15 bases between. CDR3 size: 15 residues. CDR1 is MNHEY, CDR2 SVGAGI, per germline. A few counts support this clonotype. Its target is unknown. TCRdb itself ran the reads through MiXCR, one entry per CDR3 protein. The sample lists about 340,000 distinct CDR3 sequences; just under 30% were seen once. General study points: HLA-C-restricted CMV-specific TCR beta clonotypes prevailed in the ex vivo response. The cumulative frequency of public TCR beta families distinguished individuals who carried CMV together with the relevant HLA.

The J gene is TRBJ2-1, the V gene TRBV6-5, with a possible D match to TRBD1 (6 bases). This sequence originates from a human donor in good health (CMV status not recorded). Some clones in this sample may be carry-over from other donors' samples. The sequencing here drew on cultured PBMCs, taken from culture after CMV antigen stimulation. CDR3 nucleotide sequence: TGTGCCAGCAGGCCATTGGGACACGTCTACAATGAGCAGTTCTTC. Amino acid sequence: CASRPLGHVYNEQFF.